This T cell receptor beta chain was found in a study of a mutant IDH1 vaccine in newly diagnosed glioma. Study context: Of treated patients, around 62% were men and 37.5% women, averaging around 40 years. Earlier care involved radiotherapy, temozolomide, or both, and the majority received both. Overall study results and limits: No link was apparently found between pseudoprogression and changes in top peripheral T cell clonotypes.

The time point: week 47, end of study. Vaccination used 300 ug of mutant IDH1 20-mer peptide per dose, with topical imiquimod. The CDR3 is made up of 13 amino acids. The trim removed 11 bases at V and 3 bases at J, leaving 6 bases unmatched. Germline V gene data show CDR1 as SEHNR and CDR2 as FQNEAQ (reference sequence). Worth noting for this clone: The antigen is undetermined.

Profiled with immunoSEQ multiplex PCR; TCRdb holds only in-frame clones, not every one. This sample yields some 62,000 clones, of which about four fifths are seen a single time; approximately 3.9% belongs to the top ten. This chain joins TRBV7-9 and TRBJ1-1; the match to TRBD1 covers 10 bases. Specimen: PBMCs, collected from a glioma patient whose treatment included an IDH1 peptide vaccine. The source is a man younger than 45 with glioma. The CDR3 DNA reads as TGTGCCGCGAGGACAGGGGGTGACACTGAAGCTTTCTTT. Protein product: CAARTGGDTEAFF.